This TCR beta chain derives from a study of T-cell reconstitution after alpha-beta-depleted transplantation in children. Regarding the study as a whole: For some patients, TCRbeta diversity was high at day 60 because of recipient T cells and thymic progenitors that survived. After one year, T-cell counts and TCRbeta diversity mostly came from new T cells. Expanded graft clones numbering several hundred reportedly gave rise to alpha-beta T cells about two months after transplant.

This clonotype occurred a few times. Its target is unknown. Unique molecular identifiers were used in preparing the TCRbeta library. One entry per CDR3 protein, called by TCRdb with MiXCR from the PCR reads. The table has roughly 570,000 distinct CDR3 sequences, over 20% seen once; the top ten hold about 35%. Material: PBMCs, obtained before TCRalphabeta/CD19-depleted stem cell transplant. The receptor comes from a boy in the first two years of life with Wiskott-Aldrich syndrome, due to receive a stem cell transplant.

The CDR3 region is CSATRRNTGELFF. The DNA for the CDR3 is TGCAGTGCGACTAGACGCAACACCGGGGAGCTGTTTTTT. The V and J genes are TRBV20-1 and TRBJ2-2, with D perhaps matching TRBD2 (6 bases). Trimming stripped 6 bases from V and 2 bases from J, with 10 bases between. Looked up from germline, CDR1 is DFQATT and CDR2 is SNEGSKA (reference sequence). This CDR3 comprises 13 residues.